These 23 T cell receptor beta chains originate from one sample sequenced in a study of cytomegalovirus exposure and HLA in healthy donors. In the PCR, 60 Vbeta and 13 Jbeta primers were used. Sequencing used immunoSEQ multiplex PCR; TCRdb keeps in-frame clones, though not all of them. The table has 65,000 to 85,000 clones, 70% to 80% seen once. Sequenced sample: PBMCs. The receptors shown here come from a man aged 45 to 65 in good health and CMV-seropositive.

This clone has only a few counts. V gene TRBV11-2 combines with J gene TRBJ2-5, with TRBD2 matching 8 bases. V gave up 1 base and J gave up 2 bases; unmatched junction bases: 3. The CDR3 is 15 amino acids. Germline values: CDR1 SGHAT, CDR2 FQNNGV. The CDR3 protein is CASSLVPSGQETQYF. The CDR3 DNA sequence: TGTGCCAGCAGCTTAGTACCTAGCGGGCAAGAGACCCAGTACTTC.

The chain combines TRBV5-1 with TRBJ1-2; the D is unclear. Trimming took 4 bases from V and 4 from J, leaving 8 bases between them. In germline, CDR1 is SGHRS, CDR2 YFSETQ. CDR3 length: 12 residues. The CDR3 here is CASSAQAYGYTF. CDR3 bases: TGCGCCAGCAGCGCGCAGGCCTATGGCTACACCTTC.

V gene TRBV7-3 combines with J gene TRBJ1-1, with 8 bases that match TRBD1. The CDR3 totals 12 residues. The V gene end was trimmed by 6 bases and the J gene end by 7 bases; junction bases not matched to a gene: 4. Germline-derived CDR1 and CDR2 are SGHTA and FQGTGA. CDR3 in amino acids: CASRPDRGEAFF. In DNA, the CDR3 is TGTGCCAGCAGACCTGACAGGGGTGAAGCTTTCTTT.

This sequence joins TRBV5-1 and TRBJ1-1, with 7 bases that match TRBD1. Looked up from germline, CDR1 is SGHRS and CDR2 is YFSETQ. CDR3 length: 15 residues. J gave up 2 bases and V 0 bases, and 4 bases lay outside the gene matches. The CDR3 bases are TGCGCCAGCAGCTTGGCGACAGGGATAAACACTGAAGCTTTCTTT. It yields the protein CASSLATGINTEAFF.

Details on this clone: A read error may account for a junction end that differs from germline. This chain connects TRBV10-1 to TRBJ2-7; 9 nucleotides line up with TRBD2. Germline V gene data show CDR1 as WNHNN and CDR2 as SYGVQD (reference sequence). The CDR3 runs 15 residues. CDR3 in DNA: TGCGCCAGAAGTGTCCTAGCGGGGAGAGGTTTCGAGCAGTACTTC. Translation: CARSVLAGRGFEQYF.

Of note for this clone: A read error may account for a junction end that differs from germline. The rearrangement uses TRBV6-7 and TRBJ2-5; 9 bases line up with TRBD2. TRBV6-7 counts as an open reading frame of uncertain function. The CDR3 loop spans 16 amino acids. CDR3 in amino acids: CASSYSGGRDEEAQYF. The CDR3 bases are TGTGCCAGCAGTTACTCTGGCGGGAGGGACGAAGAGGCCCAGTACTTC.

With respect to this clone: At one boundary the junction diverges from the germline segment, which might be a read error. This chain uses TRBV13 with TRBJ2-6; 7 positions agree with TRBD1. CDR1 and CDR2 from the germline V gene are PRHDT and FYEKMQ (reference sequence). The CDR3 contains 18 residues. CDR3 amino acids: CASSLPGGRFSGANGLTF. Written as DNA, the CDR3 is TGTGCCAGCAGCTTACCAGGGGGAAGGTTTTCCGGGGCCAACGGCCTGACTTTC.

Notes on this clone: The junction differs from germline at one of its ends, possibly a read error. The rearrangement uses TRBV7-9 and TRBJ1-4; D unresolved. The germline gives CDR1 SEHNR, CDR2 FQNEAQ (reference sequence). The CDR3 is 16 residues long. CDR3 in DNA: TGTTCCAGCAGCTCTCTCGCGGTCGCAACTAATGAAAAACTGTTTTTT. It codes for CSSSSLAVATNEKLFF.

The V and J genes are TRBV5-4 and TRBJ1-4; 7 positions agree with TRBD1. J lost 4 bases, V lost 0 bases, and 9 bases had no gene match. CDR3 length equals 17 residues. CDR1 and CDR2 from the germline V gene are SGHNT and YYREEE (reference sequence). Here the CDR3 reads CASSLAGRGRINEKLFF. The DNA of the CDR3 is TGTGCCAGCAGCTTGGCCGGCAGGGGGAGGATTAATGAAAAACTGTTTTTT.

This clone was picked up one time. This chain connects TRBV27 to TRBJ2-2; 7 bases fit TRBD1. V gave up 1 base and J gave up 0 bases; unmatched junction bases: 2. The length of the CDR3 is 16 residues. The germline CDR1 and CDR2 sequences are MNHEY and SMNVEV (reference sequence). The CDR3 spells CASSLWGQSNTGELFF. The CDR3 DNA is TGTGCCAGCAGTTTATGGGGACAGTCGAACACCGGGGAGCTGTTTTTT.

This clone was observed once. This rearrangement joins TRBV5-5 to TRBJ1-2; unclear D gene. Germline V gives CDR1 SGHKS, CDR2 YYEKEE (reference sequence). V shed 3 bases and J shed 1 base, with 10 bases lying between them. The CDR3 consists of 14 residues. Here the CDR3 reads CASSYGSDNYGYTF. CDR3 nucleotides: TGTGCCAGCAGCTACGGGTCAGATAACTATGGCTACACCTTC.

The chain uses TRBV11-3 and TRBJ1-1; possibly TRBD1 for D (6 bases). Germline CDR1 reads SGHNT; CDR2 reads YENEEA. The germline V and J ends were trimmed by 8 bases and 5 bases, with 18 bases remaining between them. The CDR3 is 14 amino acids. CDR3 coding DNA: TGTGCCAGCGCAGGGGTATCTTTGGGTACTGAAGCTTTCTTT. Translated, it gives CASAGVSLGTEAFF.

The chain recombines TRBV29-1 with TRBJ2-1; possible D gene TRBD2, 6 bases. This CDR3 has 11 residues. Germline CDR1 SQVTM, CDR2 ANQGSEA. V was pared by 4 bases and J by 10 bases, with 11 bases between. This CDR3 reads CSVGEAREQFF. The CDR3 DNA follows: TGCAGCGTTGGGGAGGCGAGGGAGCAGTTCTTC.

The chain is built from TRBV6-1 and TRBJ2-3, with 8 bases identical to TRBD1. Unmatched junction bases numbered 3, after V lost 7 bases and J lost 6 bases. The CDR3 is made up of 12 amino acids. Per germline, CDR1 MNHNS and CDR2 SASEGT. DNA of the CDR3: TGTGCCAGCAATGGACAGGGTGATACGCAGTATTTT. Its protein product is CASNGQGDTQYF.

The chain carries TRBV11-3 and TRBJ2-1; 12 positions agree with TRBD2. The CDR3 has 14 amino acids. CDR1 is SGHNT and CDR2 is YENEEA in the germline V gene. V lost 3 bases to trimming and J lost 8 bases; unmatched junction nucleotides: 2. CDR3 sequence reads: CASSLGLAGYEQFF. The CDR3 nucleotides read TGTGCCAGCAGCTTGGGACTAGCGGGCTATGAGCAGTTCTTC. Full variable domain (remainder filled in from reference TRBV11-3 and TRBJ2-1): EAGVVQSPRYKIIEKKQPVAFWCNPISGHNTLYWYLQNLGQGPELLIRYENEEAVDDSQLPKDRFSAERLKGVDSTLKIQPAELGDSAVYLCASSLGLAGYEQFFGPGTRLTVL.

This rearrangement joins TRBV19 to TRBJ1-1, with no clear D. Germline assignment: CDR1 LNHDA and CDR2 SQIVND (reference sequence). Trimming pared 3 bases from V and 1 base from J, leaving 12 bases between. CDR3 length equals 15 residues. The CDR3 nucleotides are TGTGCCAGTAGTATCGGGGTGGGGTCGAACACTGAAGCTTTCTTT. It translates to CASSIGVGSNTEAFF.

The chain combines TRBV5-3 with TRBJ2-5; D is possibly TRBD2 (6 bases). TRBV5-3 is an ORF for which the function is uncertain. The V and J ends lost 4 bases and 3 bases respectively, with 22 bases between them. This CDR3 region has 17 residues. The CDR3 nucleotides are TGTGCCAGAAGCCTGAAAACGGGAGAGGGTATCGAAGAGACCCAGTACTTC. This codes for CARSLKTGEGIEETQYF.

The CDR3 DNA reads TGTGCCAGCAGCTCCGGGACTAGCCCCAACAATGAGCAGTTCTTC. Its translation is CASSSGTSPNNEQFF. The chain joins TRBV6-4 to TRBJ2-1; 9 bases match TRBD2. Per the germline V gene, CDR1 is MRHNA and CDR2 is SNTAGT. The CDR3 consists of 15 residues. The V gene end was trimmed by 6 bases and the J gene end by 5 bases; junction bases not matched to a gene: 8.

This clone was seen a handful of times. DNA for the CDR3: TGTGCCAGCAGCCAAGAGGGAGTCGAGCAGTACTTC. It specifies CASSQEGVEQYF. V gene TRBV4-2 combines with J gene TRBJ2-7; weak D call: TRBD2 (5 bases). This CDR3 has 12 residues. Germline CDR1 LGHNA, CDR2 YNFKEQ. V dropped 0 bases and J dropped 6 bases, with 6 bases sitting between them.

As for this clone: Relative to the germline gene, one junction end is altered; a read error may explain this. The V call is TRBV7-9, the J call TRBJ2-7; 7 bases are a match to TRBD1. This CDR3 contains 15 residues. Germline CDR1 and CDR2: SEHNR and FQNEAQ (reference sequence). The CDR3 sequence is CSSSSPGTAAYEQYF. The DNA for the CDR3 is TGTTCCAGCAGCTCCCCCGGGACAGCGGCCTACGAGCAGTACTTC.

V is TRBV5-1 and J is TRBJ1-1, with 9 bases aligning to TRBD1. Trimming removed 0 bases from V and 1 base from J; junction bases left unmatched: 7. Germline CDR1 SGHRS, CDR2 YFSETQ. The CDR3 contains 17 residues. The CDR3 DNA reads TGCGCCAGCAGCTTGGGGCCGGGACAGGGAAAGAACACTGAAGCTTTCTTT. It translates to CASSLGPGQGKNTEAFF.

This clone was detected once. CDR3 bases: TGTGCCAGCAGTGAGGCGGGCAATGAGCAGTTCTTC. Residues: CASSEAGNEQFF. The chain is built from TRBV6-1 and TRBJ2-1; weak D call: TRBD2 (5 bases). Per the germline V gene, CDR1 is MNHNS and CDR2 is SASEGT. The CDR3 covers 12 residues. Trimming removed 3 bases from V and 6 bases from J, with 6 bases in between.

This CDR3 reads CASSSERASSYEQYF. Written as DNA, the CDR3 is TGCGCCAGCAGCTCGGAGCGGGCAAGCTCCTACGAGCAGTACTTC. This rearrangement joins TRBV4-1 to TRBJ2-7; D might be TRBD2 (6 bases). This CDR3 region has 15 residues. Germline lookup yields CDR1 MGHRA and CDR2 YSYEKL. The V end was cut by 5 bases, the J end by 0 bases, with 14 bases between.